Shown below are 14 T cell receptor beta chains from a single sample sequenced in a study of blood T cell repertoires in COVID-19. Profiled with immunoSEQ multiplex PCR; TCRdb holds only in-frame clones, not every one. In the table there are approximately 58,000 clones, roughly 77% of which are singletons. The sequenced sample consisted of peripheral blood. The source of these receptors is a man aged 70 or older with active or convalescent COVID-19.

The chain uses TRBV28 and TRBJ1-4, with D perhaps TRBD1 (5 bases). Trimming left V 5 bases short and J 4 bases short, with 20 bases between. This CDR3 has 17 residues. Germline loops: CDR1 MDHEN, CDR2 SYDVKM. The CDR3 spells CASSLLTGTPFNEKLFF. DNA for the CDR3: TGTGCCAGCAGTCTCCTAACCGGGACTCCTTTTAATGAAAAACTGTTTTTT. The whole variable domain, remainder taken from reference TRBV28 and TRBJ1-4, is DVKVTQSSRYLVKRTGEKVFLECVQDMDHENMFWYRQDPGLGLRLIYFSYDVKMKEKGDIPEGYSVSREKKERFSLILESASTNQTSMYLCASSLLTGTPFNEKLFFGSGTQLSVL.

This clone was seen just once. V and J are TRBV19 and TRBJ2-5; the D gene is possibly TRBD1 (6 bases). Germline CDR1 is LNHDA and CDR2 is SQIVND (reference sequence). Trimming shortened V by 6 bases and J by 3 bases, and 11 bases separated the two germline ends. The CDR3 contains 13 residues. This chain's CDR3 is CASRGRGKETQYF. The CDR3 nucleotides are TGTGCCAGTAGGGGCAGGGGAAAAGAGACCCAGTACTTC.

Turning to this clone: A junction end diverges from the germline sequence, so it may reflect a read error. The rearrangement links TRBV5-1 to TRBJ2-3, with TRBD2 matching 12 bases. Germline V gives CDR1 SGHRS, CDR2 YFSETQ. The CDR3 has 17 amino acids. CDR3 in amino acids: CASSLDGASGRADKQYF. For the CDR3, the DNA is TGCGCCAGCAGCTTGGATGGGGCTAGCGGGAGGGCCGATAAGCAGTATTTT.

This clone showed up many times. The chain employs TRBV9 and TRBJ2-7; 8 nucleotides match TRBD1. Per the germline V gene, CDR1 is SGDLS and CDR2 is YYNGEE. J lost 7 bases, V lost 4 bases, and 7 bases had no gene match. This CDR3 is 13 amino acids long. CDR3 sequence reads: CASSMGQEGEQYF. The CDR3 DNA is TGTGCCAGCAGCATGGGACAGGAGGGAGAGCAGTACTTC.

The J gene is TRBJ1-5, the V gene TRBV28; D gene uncertain. The CDR3 extends over 13 amino acids. The germline V gene has CDR1 MDHEN and CDR2 SYDVKM. V was trimmed by 4 bases and J by 5 bases, leaving 9 bases between them. The CDR3 sequence: CASSSDTYQPQHF. For the CDR3, the DNA is TGTGCCAGCAGTTCCGACACGTATCAGCCCCAGCATTTT.

J is TRBJ2-3 and V is TRBV4-2; D ambiguous. Deletions cut 0 bases from V and 2 bases from J, with 15 bases between. This CDR3 comprises 17 residues. In germline, CDR1 is LGHNA, CDR2 YNFKEQ. The CDR3 loop is CASSQDRGPISTDTQYF. The DNA of the CDR3 is TGTGCCAGCAGCCAAGATCGAGGCCCTATATCCACAGATACGCAGTATTTT.

The rearrangement links TRBV6-5 to TRBJ2-3, with TRBD2 identical over 12 bases. From germline, CDR1 is MNHEY and CDR2 SVGAGI. V was pared by 4 bases and J by 1 base, with 3 bases of the junction left unmatched. The CDR3 has 16 amino acids. Written as DNA, the CDR3 is TGTGCCAGCAGTTCGACTAGCGGGGGTGGCACAGATACGCAGTATTTT. This encodes CASSSTSGGGTDTQYF.

The chain employs TRBV28 and TRBJ1-4; 8 positions agree with TRBD1. Trimming removed 3 bases from V and 8 bases from J; junction bases left unmatched: 11. The CDR3 totals 16 residues. From germline, CDR1 is MDHEN and CDR2 SYDVKM. Here the CDR3 DNA reads TGTGCCAGCAGTTTGTTCCCCGACAGGGGAGAAGAAAAACTGTTTTTT. Encoded protein: CASSLFPDRGEEKLFF.

The chain couples TRBV2 to TRBJ2-3, with 10 bases identical to TRBD2. CDR3 length: 16 residues. The junction had 10 bases not matched to a gene; V was cut back by 2 bases and J by 8 bases. Germline values: CDR1 SNHLY, CDR2 FYNNEI. The CDR3 region is CASSESASGSLGTQYF. CDR3 nucleotides: TGTGCCAGCAGTGAATCGGCTAGCGGGAGTCTGGGTACGCAGTATTTT.

V gene TRBV11-3 combines with J gene TRBJ1-4, with TRBD1 matching over 8 bases. The germline V gene has CDR1 SGHNT and CDR2 YENEEA. J was trimmed by 0 bases and V by 2 bases; bases with no gene match: 5. The CDR3 runs 17 residues. Here the CDR3 DNA reads TGTGCCAGCAGCTTATACAGGGGGTTTGCAACTAATGAAAAACTGTTTTTT. It encodes CASSLYRGFATNEKLFF.

The chain recombines TRBV4-2 with TRBJ2-3; a weak D match, TRBD2 (6 bases). CDR1 is LGHNA, CDR2 YNFKEQ, per germline. This CDR3 spans 20 amino acids. Between the trimmed V and J ends, which lost 2 bases and 2 bases, there was a span of 26 bases. In DNA, the CDR3 is TGTGCCAGCAGCCAATATTTCGGGAGCGCGAGGCGGAGTCACACAGATACGCAGTATTTT. Translated: CASSQYFGSARRSHTDTQYF.

The chain joins TRBV7-2 to TRBJ1-2, with D possibly matching TRBD1 (6 bases). The CDR3 loop spans 13 amino acids. The germline V and J ends were trimmed by 6 bases and 4 bases, with 12 bases remaining between them. Germline CDR1 is SGHTA and CDR2 is FQGNSA. The CDR3 region has the DNA TGTGCCAGCAGGGACGGGACATCCTATGGCTACACCTTC. It specifies CASRDGTSYGYTF. The full variable domain, completed using reference TRBV7-2 and TRBJ1-2, is GAGVSQSPSNKVTEKGKDVELRCDPISGHTALYWYRQSLGQGLEFLIYFQGNSAPDKSGLPSDRFSAERTGGSVSTLTIQRTQQEDSAVYLCASRDGTSYGYTFGSGTRLTVV.

The chain links TRBV4-3 to TRBJ2-1; D is undetermined. Trimming shortened V by 0 bases and J by 2 bases, and 5 bases separated the two germline ends. Germline CDR1 LGHNA, CDR2 YSLEER. CDR3 length equals 14 residues. The CDR3, as DNA: TGCGCCAGCAGCCAAGAACTGACCTACAATGAGCAGTTCTTC. It yields the protein CASSQELTYNEQFF.

The chain is built from TRBV27 and TRBJ2-7, with D perhaps TRBD2 (5 bases). V was pared by 5 bases and J by 5 bases, with 19 bases between. There are 15 residues in the CDR3. The germline gives CDR1 MNHEY, CDR2 SMNVEV (reference sequence). The DNA of the CDR3 is TGTGCCAGCAGTCGTGGGGAGACCGCGGGCAACGAGCAGTACTTC. Protein sequence: CASSRGETAGNEQYF.